These 7 T cell receptor beta chains were sequenced from one sample in a study of blood T cell repertoires in COVID-19. Sequencing was performed with immunoSEQ multiplex PCR; in TCRdb, only in-frame clones are kept and a portion is missing. Among roughly 130,000 clones listed, approximately 89% were seen once. Input material: peripheral blood. The receptors were sampled from a man aged 55 to 69 with active or convalescent COVID-19.

The chain is built from TRBV5-1 and TRBJ2-2; D perhaps matches TRBD2 (6 bases). The germline V and J ends were trimmed by 0 bases and 5 bases, with 11 bases remaining between them. This CDR3 is 15 amino acids long. Germline V gene sequence: CDR1 SGHRS, CDR2 YFSETQ. The CDR3 nucleotides read TGCGCCAGCAGCTTGGTCGGGAGAAAGACCGGGGAGCTGTTTTTT. Protein: CASSLVGRKTGELFF.

The chain combines TRBV15 with TRBJ2-3; TRBD1 is a possible D gene (5 bases). Germline-derived CDR1 and CDR2 are LNHNV and YYDKDF (reference sequence). The V end lost 0 bases, the J end lost 4 bases, and 11 bases lay between the germline ends. The CDR3 consists of 15 residues. The CDR3: CATSRDRQGSDTQYF. In DNA, the CDR3 is TGTGCCACCAGCAGAGATCGGCAGGGTTCAGATACGCAGTATTTT.

The V gene is TRBV6-6, the J gene TRBJ1-2; 7 nucleotides align to TRBD1. With V trimmed by 0 bases and J by 4 bases, 8 bases remained unmatched. Germline lookup yields CDR1 MNHNY and CDR2 SVGAGI (reference sequence). CDR3 length: 16 residues. The CDR3, as DNA: TGTGCCAGCAGTTACTCAGGAGGGGGCGTCCCCTATGGCTACACCTTC. Translating it yields CASSYSGGGVPYGYTF.

The rearrangement joins TRBV6-2 or TRBV6-3 to TRBJ2-5, with a possible D match to TRBD1 (6 bases). Germline V CDR1 and CDR2: MNHEY, SVGEGT. The CDR3 is made up of 13 amino acids. The germline V and J ends were trimmed by 4 bases and 6 bases, with 12 bases remaining between them. CDR3 loop: CASSFPGVKTQYF. CDR3 nucleotide sequence: TGTGCCAGCAGTTTTCCAGGGGTGAAGACCCAGTACTTC.

As to this clone: This sample includes further DNA sequences coding for the same CDR3. The rearrangement uses TRBV5-1 and TRBJ2-3, with 10 bases lining up with TRBD1. Germline CDR1 SGHRS, CDR2 YFSETQ. CDR3 length equals 14 residues. Germline trimming cut 3 bases from V and 3 bases from J; bases unmatched to any gene: 1. The CDR3 protein is CASSSGQGTDTQYF. The CDR3 nucleotides are TGCGCCAGCAGCTCGGGACAGGGGACAGATACGCAGTATTTT.

This chain uses TRBV5-4 with TRBJ2-2, with 13 positions matching TRBD2. Germline loops: CDR1 SGHNT, CDR2 YYREEE (reference sequence). This CDR3 is 16 amino acids long. Unmatched junction bases numbered 3, after V lost 3 bases and J lost 4 bases. The CDR3 DNA is TGTGCCAGCAGCTCCGGACTAGCGGGAGCCACCGGGGAGCTGTTTTTT. Amino acid sequence: CASSSGLAGATGELFF.

V usage is TRBV29-1 and J usage is TRBJ1-1; TRBD1 matches at 7 bases. The V and J ends lost 2 bases and 4 bases, in that order; junction bases with no gene match: 7. The CDR3 covers 14 residues. Germline loops: CDR1 SQVTM, CDR2 ANQGSEA. The CDR3 DNA reads TGCAGCGTTGAATTACGGGACAGCGTCACTGAAGCTTTCTTT. Translation: CSVELRDSVTEAFF.